This TCR beta chain was recovered during a study of T cell responses to AZD1222 COVID-19 vaccine. Notes on the study in general: Only after the peak T cell response were repertoires sampled. Spike-spanning, vaccine-associated CD4 TCRs were dominant at 160-218 and 743-854. Regions left unmutated in variants are reportedly the target of nearly half of spike-specific TCRs.

The method was immunoSEQ multiplex PCR; TCRdb's version includes in-frame clones alone and lacks a portion of them. This table has around 190,000 clones, around 92% appearing once. V was cut by 1 base and J by 6 bases, with 7 bases left in between. The CDR3 runs 12 residues. Note on this clone: Its antigen is unknown.

The sequence was collected from an adult in good health. V gene TRBV12-3 or TRBV12-4 combines with J gene TRBJ2-7; D gene uncertain. The sample consisted of peripheral blood, taken on day 0 of AZD1222 vaccination. CDR3 nucleotide sequence: TGTGCCAGCAGTTTAGTACCGATCGAGCAGTACTTC. Its translation is CASSLVPIEQYF.